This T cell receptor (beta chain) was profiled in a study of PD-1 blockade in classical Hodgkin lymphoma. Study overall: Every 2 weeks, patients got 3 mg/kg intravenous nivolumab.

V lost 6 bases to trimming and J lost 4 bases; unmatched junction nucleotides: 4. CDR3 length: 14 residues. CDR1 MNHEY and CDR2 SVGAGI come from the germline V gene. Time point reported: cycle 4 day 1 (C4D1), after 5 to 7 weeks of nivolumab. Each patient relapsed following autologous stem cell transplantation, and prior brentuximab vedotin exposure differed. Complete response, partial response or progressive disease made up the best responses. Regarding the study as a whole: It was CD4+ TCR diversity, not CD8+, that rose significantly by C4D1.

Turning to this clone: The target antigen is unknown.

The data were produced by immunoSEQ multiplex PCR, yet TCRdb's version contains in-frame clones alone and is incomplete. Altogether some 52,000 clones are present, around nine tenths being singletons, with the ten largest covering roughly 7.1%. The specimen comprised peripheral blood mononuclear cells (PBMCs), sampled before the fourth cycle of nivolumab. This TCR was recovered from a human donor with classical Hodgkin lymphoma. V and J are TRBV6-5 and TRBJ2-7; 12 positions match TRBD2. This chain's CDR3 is CASSGLAGIYEQYF. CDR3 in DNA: TGTGCCAGCAGCGGACTAGCGGGGATTTACGAGCAGTACTTC.